This T cell receptor (beta chain) came from a study of cytomegalovirus exposure and HLA in healthy donors. Study overall: Per a later analysis, the roughly 680 first-cohort and some 110 validation repertoires shared one platform. Notes on the study in general: Researchers catalogued over 150 TCR beta chains as cytomegalovirus-associated.

Here immunoSEQ multiplex PCR was the method, and the copy in TCRdb shows in-frame clones only, minus some. The profile shows some 77,000 clones, around 95% of them singletons. The CDR3 is 14 amino acids. Germline values: CDR1 SGHTA, CDR2 FQGNSA. V shed 6 bases, J shed 5 bases, and the junction held 9 bases outside the gene matches. This clone was picked up one time. What it binds is unknown. The source of this sequence is a man aged 18 to 30 in good health and CMV-seropositive. Sequences were obtained from PBMCs. The chain carries TRBV7-2 and TRBJ1-2, with 7 bases matching TRBD1. CDR3: CASSRSGTAYGYTF. In DNA form, the CDR3 reads TGTGCCAGCAGTCGCTCCGGGACAGCTTATGGCTACACCTTC.